Below, one TCR beta chain is given with its context. Its antigen is not identified. The CDR3 is 14 residues long. Germline V gene sequence: CDR1 ENHRY, CDR2 SYGVKD. V lost 0 bases to trimming and J lost 2 bases, with 8 bases between them. The source of the sample is a study of T cell responses to AZD1222 COVID-19 vaccine. Looking at the study overall: Second doses were pooled across both intervals (about 4 or about 12 weeks).

Whole-study results and caveats: Increases in Spike-specific TCR breadth and depth were seen after two AZD1222 doses. Only 5 or 6 people who got AZD1222 tested seropositive at baseline. Vaccine-associated CD4 TCRs spanned spike, dominant at 160-218 and 743-854.

Produced via immunoSEQ multiplex PCR; TCRdb's table is partial and in-frame only. The sample lists 95,000 to 110,000 clones, over 75% occurring once. The rearrangement joins TRBV10-3 to TRBJ2-7; D uncertain. This specimen was peripheral blood, taken on day 0 of AZD1222 vaccination. This clonotype was sampled from an adult in good health. DNA for the CDR3: TGTGCCATCAGTGAGTCGACCAGAACCTACGAGCAGTACTTC. Encoded protein: CAISESTRTYEQYF.